This is a list of T cell receptor beta chains from one sample in a study of neoadjuvant anti-PD-1 for oral cavity cancer. The table came from immunoSEQ multiplex PCR; TCRdb's copy has only in-frame clones and leaves some out. This sample has about 81,000 clones; 84% occur once, and the top ten carry around 3%. The sequencing used PBMCs, collected before nivolumab (anti-PD-1) treatment. The receptors derive from a person aged 35 to 85 with oral cavity squamous cell carcinoma. CDR3s include the opening cysteine and the closing phenylalanine or tryptophan. D genes are given only for firm matches. Only some rows state a clone size, as once, few, many or a class for expanded clones.

D,V,size,J,CDR3,DNA
NA,TRBV7-6,NA,TRBJ2-7,CASSLAAGPSYEQYF,TGTGCCAGCAGCTTAGCCGCGGGACCCTCCTACGAGCAGTACTTC
TRBD1,TRBV19,NA,TRBJ1-1,CASRPLGTGNPEAFF,TGTGCCAGTAGACCTCTCGGGACAGGTAACCCTGAAGCTTTCTTT
NA,TRBV30,NA,TRBJ1-4,CAWSKGKGHEKLFF,TGTGCCTGGAGTAAGGGAAAGGGCCATGAAAAACTGTTTTTT
TRBD1,TRBV7-9,NA,TRBJ2-6,CASSQGQSSGANVLTF,TGTGCCAGCAGCCAGGGACAGAGCTCTGGGGCCAACGTCCTGACTTTC
NA,TRBV25-1,NA,TRBJ2-3,CASSEYPGTREGTDTQYF,TGTGCCAGCAGTGAATATCCAGGGACACGGGAGGGCACAGATACGCAGTATTTT
NA,TRBV2,few,TRBJ2-3,CASSIVDTQYF,TGTGCCAGCAGCATCGTAGATACGCAGTATTTT
NA,TRBV29-1,NA,TRBJ2-7,CSVGQLTSEQYF,TGCAGCGTTGGACAGTTAACGAGCGAGCAGTACTTC
NA,TRBV30,NA,TRBJ2-7,CAWGQSAYEQYF,TGTGCCTGGGGACAGAGCGCCTACGAGCAGTACTTC
NA,TRBV5-4,NA,TRBJ2-2,CASSLPHPRDQNTGELFF,TGTGCCAGCAGCCTTCCTCATCCCCGGGACCAGAACACCGGGGAGCTGTTTTTT
NA,TRBV7-9,NA,TRBJ1-5,CASSSTGSNQPQHF,TGTGCCAGCAGTTCGACGGGGAGTAATCAGCCCCAGCATTTT
NA,TRBV2,many,TRBJ1-2,CASSVGQGGYTF,TGTGCCAGCAGTGTAGGCCAGGGTGGCTACACCTTC
TRBD1,TRBV5-1,NA,TRBJ1-2,CASSLRGQGVGEDYGYTF,TGCGCCAGCAGCTTGAGGGGGCAGGGAGTAGGGGAAGACTATGGCTACACCTTC
NA,TRBV19,once,TRBJ2-2,CASRVEGGNTGELFF,TGTGCCAGTAGGGTGGAAGGAGGGAACACCGGGGAGCTGTTTTTT
NA,TRBV5-6,NA,TRBJ1-5,CASSHRDSNQPQHF,TGTGCCAGCAGCCACAGGGATAGCAATCAGCCCCAGCATTTT
NA,TRBV5-1,NA,TRBJ2-1,CASSIPGQERNEQFF,TGCGCCAGCAGCATACCGGGACAAGAAAGGAATGAGCAGTTCTTC
TRBD1,TRBV19,NA,TRBJ2-7,CASSAATGTYEQYF,TGTGCCAGTAGTGCCGCGACAGGGACCTACGAGCAGTACTTC
NA,TRBV5-4,NA,TRBJ2-2,CASSSGRDGELFF,TGTGCCAGCAGCTCCGGCCGGGACGGGGAGCTGTTTTTT
TRBD1,TRBV6-5,NA,TRBJ1-2,CASSWDRGNYGYTF,TGTGCCAGCAGTTGGGACAGGGGGAACTATGGCTACACCTTC
TRBD1,TRBV6-5,NA,TRBJ2-3,CASRPTGVTDTQYF,TGTGCCAGCCGCCCTACAGGGGTAACAGATACGCAGTATTTT
NA,TRBV6-5,NA,TRBJ2-3,CASSGLSGSTDTQYF,TGTGCCAGCAGTGGCCTAAGCGGCAGCACAGATACGCAGTATTTT
TRBD1,TRBV6-6,NA,TRBJ2-7,CASSGGQGRYEQYF,TGTGCCAGCAGTGGAGGACAGGGCCGCTACGAGCAGTACTTC
NA,TRBV6-5,NA,TRBJ2-6,CASTGSAGANVLTF,TGTGCCAGTACAGGGTCCGCTGGGGCCAACGTCCTGACTTTC
NA,TRBV29-1,NA,TRBJ1-2,CSVEDFKDYGYTF,TGCAGCGTTGAAGACTTCAAAGACTATGGCTACACCTTC